This TCR beta chain was recovered during a study of shared clonotypes between healthy human individuals. Looking at the study overall: The donors, two women and a few men, were aged 18 to 49.

Donors included only healthy HIV-negative adults lacking recent acute infections or vaccinations. V dropped 7 bases and J dropped 6; count of bases not matched to a gene: 10. Germline V gene sequence: CDR1 LNHDA, CDR2 SQIVND (reference sequence). The CDR3 is made up of 15 amino acids. The repertoire was sequenced with immunoSEQ multiplex PCR; TCRdb's copy has only in-frame clones and lacks some. The table records about 470,000 clones, 70% to 80% of them present only once. The sequenced sample was PBMCs. This clonotype was sampled from a woman in her thirties or forties in good health. Some clones in this sample may be carry-over from other donors' samples. This chain connects TRBV19 to TRBJ2-2, with TRBD1 matching over 8 bases. The CDR3 DNA follows: TGTGCCAGTAAGGTTACAGGGGGGACCGCCGGGGAGCTGTTTTTT. This sequence encodes CASKVTGGTAGELFF.